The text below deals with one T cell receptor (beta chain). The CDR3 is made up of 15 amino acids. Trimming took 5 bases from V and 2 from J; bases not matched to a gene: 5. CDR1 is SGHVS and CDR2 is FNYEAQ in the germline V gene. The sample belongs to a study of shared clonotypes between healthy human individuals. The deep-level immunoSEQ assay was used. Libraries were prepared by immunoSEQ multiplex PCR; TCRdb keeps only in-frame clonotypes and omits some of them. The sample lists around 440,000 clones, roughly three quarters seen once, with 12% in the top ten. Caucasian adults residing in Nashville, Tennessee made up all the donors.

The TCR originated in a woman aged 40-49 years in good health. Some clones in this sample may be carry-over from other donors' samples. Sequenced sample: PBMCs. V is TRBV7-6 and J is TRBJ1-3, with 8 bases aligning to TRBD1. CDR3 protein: CASSPFRGPGNTIYF. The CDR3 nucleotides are TGTGCCAGCAGCCCCTTCAGGGGGCCTGGAAACACCATATATTTT.